This TCR beta chain comes out of a study of T cells after yellow fever vaccination (dated by TCRdb to between 2018 and 2020). Turning to the overall study: Libraries from fractions with low cell numbers were prepared with the SMART-Seq v4 Ultra Low Input RNA kit. To track T-cell clones before and after primary and booster YFV17D yellow fever vaccination, bulk TCR alpha and beta repertoires were sequenced longitudinally. The cohort comprised two healthy male donors, one aged 18 to 29 and one aged 30 to 40 years. Blood samples were taken at several timepoints before and after primary and secondary immunization, and bulk PBMC replicates and cell subsets were isolated.

Taken with the paper, the label for treatment or condition translates to: live attenuated yellow fever vaccine strain. Two biological replicates of bulk PBMCs were collected at each blood-draw timepoint. A standard Ficoll-Paque protocol was used to isolate PBMCs from peripheral blood. RNA was extracted with TriZol from bulk PBMCs, CD4 and CD8 fractions, and dextramer-positive and dextramer-negative fractions. From the germline V gene, CDR1 is SGHTA and CDR2 is FQGNSA. The CDR3 covers 16 residues, taking in both the cysteine and the phenylalanine. Only the CDR3 part of the read is kept: 48 bases, read in frame from the first base. V and J are truncated by 1 base and 2 bases respectively, leaving an intervening sequence of 15 bases. The investigation overall reported the following: A small share of clonotypes was detected in both CD4 and CD8 compartments, with the overlap likely arising from convergent recombination. FACS-sorted repertoires could contain abundant contaminating clonotypes from the bulk population, so computational filtering was required. After the booster, most of the clones that had expanded following primary vaccination were detected again (around 95% of CD4 and roughly 90% of CD8), which suggests that memory was broadly maintained. Because the study included only two donors, the extent to which the findings can be generalized is limited. Compared with the primary T-cell response, the secondary T-cell response was weaker but faster, peaking on day 5 rather than day 15.

As for this clonotype: No antigen is known for it. No much larger clone is present one base from it, and per-base qualities are unavailable.

Data came from an Illumina NovaSeq 6000. TCR cDNA was synthesized by 5'RACE template switching, which introduced a universal primer site and unique molecular identifiers. Priming of cDNA synthesis was performed from both the TCR alpha and TCR beta constant segments. Libraries were amplified in two PCR steps, with sample barcodes and sequencing adapters added in the second step. Sequencing of the libraries was done on either Illumina HiSeq 2500 (2x100 bp) or NovaSeq (2x150 bp). The paper's processing steps were these. Demultiplexing of reads and collapsing into UMI consensus sequences were performed with MIGEC, and V(D)J alignment was carried out with MiXCR. Vaccine-responding clonotypes were identified with edgeR using replicate PBMC samples, with FDR below 0.01 and a log2 fold change above 5 up to day 15 being required. Each bulk clonotype received a CD4 or CD8 identity based on whether the sequenced CD4 or CD8 repertoire contained that clonotype at higher abundance. The public reads were reanalyzed by TCRdb: fastp trimming at Q25, MiXCR alignment, in-frame beta chains only. Duplicate CDR3 protein sequences are folded into a single record with the most common DNA and genes. The V and J calls follow TCRdb's processing rather than the paper's. Present in this sample are about 300,000 distinct CDR3 sequences, about 4% of which were seen just once. Of the sample, roughly 24% falls within the top ten clones.

The sequence was obtained from a man between 18 and 29 years old who received the YFV17D yellow fever vaccine. The V and J segments used are TRBV7-2 and TRBJ2-7; the D element might be TRBD1 or TRBD2, as each aligns at 6 bases. Sequenced here: PBMCs, sampled 5 days after the yellow fever booster vaccination. The CDR3 is CASSLGPRGTAYEQYF. In nucleotide form, the sequence is TGTGCCAGCAGCTTAGGCCCGAGGGGGACTGCCTACGAGCAGTACTTC.